These 16 T cell receptor beta chains were sequenced from one sample in a study of Ad26.COV2.S vaccination and SARS-CoV-2 variants. Treatment described: some 19 received Ad26.COV2.S at low or high dose, single or two shots; five or six received placebo; per-sample allocation not given. Sampling was done on day 63 after the first vaccine or placebo injection. Generated by immunoSEQ multiplex PCR, the TCRdb table keeps only in-frame clones and is missing some. The sample shows 440,000 or so clones, roughly nine tenths of them seen only once. This sample comprised peripheral blood, obtained in a trial of Ad26.COV2.S vaccine versus placebo. Receptors were obtained from a person aged 18-60 years who received the Ad26.COV2.S COVID-19 vaccine or a placebo.

The V call is TRBV10-3, the J call TRBJ2-2, with D perhaps TRBD1 or TRBD2 (6 bases each). Trimming took off 11 bases at V and 2 bases at J, with 9 bases between the two ends. Germline lookup yields CDR1 ENHRY and CDR2 SYGVKD. The CDR3 loop spans 12 amino acids. The chain's CDR3 is CAGGTNTGELFF. CDR3 DNA: TGTGCCGGAGGGACAAACACCGGGGAGCTGTTTTTT.

The J gene is TRBJ2-7, the V gene TRBV2, with 7 bases identical to TRBD1. CDR3 length: 14 residues. The junction had 4 bases not matched to a gene; V was cut back by 3 bases and J by 2 bases. Germline lookup yields CDR1 SNHLY and CDR2 FYNNEI. Written as DNA, the CDR3 is TGTGCCAGCAGTGAGACAGGGACGCCCTACGAGCAGTACTTC. It translates to CASSETGTPYEQYF. Filled out from reference TRBV2 and TRBJ2-7, the complete variable domain reads EPEVTQTPSHQVTQMGQEVILRCVPISNHLYFYWYRQILGQKVEFLVSFYNNEISEKSEIFDDQFSVERPDGSNFTLKIRSTKLEDSAMYFCASSETGTPYEQYFGPGTRLTVT.

In its sample, this clone was seen once. V is TRBV27 and J is TRBJ1-5; D is perhaps TRBD1 (6 bases). V lost 2 bases, J lost 5 bases, and 10 bases lay in between. Germline CDR1 is MNHEY and CDR2 is SMNVEV (reference sequence). The CDR3 has 14 amino acids. Written as DNA, the CDR3 is TGTGCCAGCAGTTTAGGGACAACTTATCAGCCCCAGCATTTT. It translates to CASSLGTTYQPQHF.

The rearrangement joins TRBV11-2 to TRBJ1-1; TRBD1 is a possible D gene (5 bases). V was trimmed by 3 bases and J by 0 bases, leaving 11 bases between them. Germline V lookup: CDR1 SGHAT, CDR2 FQNNGV. The CDR3 consists of 15 residues. The CDR3 spells CASSFRGGLNTEAFF. CDR3 DNA sequence: TGTGCCAGCAGCTTTCGGGGGGGATTGAACACTGAAGCTTTCTTT.

This clone is a singleton in its sample. The V call is TRBV9, the J call TRBJ1-2; TRBD1 aligns across 7 bases. V shed 4 bases and J 1 base; nucleotides not matched to a gene: 7. CDR1 is SGDLS, CDR2 YYNGEE, per germline. The CDR3 runs 15 residues. The CDR3 here is CASSTQTGLNYGYTF. The CDR3 region has the DNA TGTGCCAGCAGCACCCAGACAGGGCTTAACTATGGCTACACCTTC.

The table lists this clone with a count of one. The genes are TRBV27 and TRBJ1-2, with D maybe TRBD1 (6 bases). From germline, CDR1 is MNHEY and CDR2 SMNVEV (reference sequence). V dropped 6 bases and J dropped 10 bases, with 21 bases sitting between them. This CDR3 spans 14 amino acids. For the CDR3, the DNA is TGTGCCAGCAGGGGGGGGGCAGGCTACCTCGACTACACCTTC. Encoded protein: CASRGGAGYLDYTF.

The gene calls are TRBV13 and TRBJ2-5, with D unclear. Trimming cost V 5 bases and J 4 bases, with 11 bases left between them. The CDR3 is 13 residues long. Per germline, CDR1 PRHDT and CDR2 FYEKMQ (reference sequence). The CDR3 DNA reads TGTGCCAGCAGCAATTGGGGTGGAGAGACCCAGTACTTC. The encoded protein is CASSNWGGETQYF.

This clone was recorded once. The gene calls are TRBV9 and TRBJ1-4; 9 bases map to TRBD1. Germline V lookup: CDR1 SGDLS, CDR2 YYNGEE. The CDR3 spans 15 residues. V lost 0 bases, J lost 7 bases, and 4 bases stayed unmatched. The CDR3 sequence: CASSVGDRDREKLFF. The CDR3 bases are TGTGCCAGCAGCGTAGGGGACAGGGATCGTGAAAAACTGTTTTTT.

In this sample, this clone turned up once. This chain connects TRBV2 to TRBJ1-1; a weak D match, TRBD1 (6 bases). From germline, CDR1 is SNHLY and CDR2 FYNNEI. The V end lost 4 bases, the J end lost 5 bases, and 20 bases lay between the germline ends. This CDR3 is built from 16 residues. CDR3 protein: CASSVGVTGKRTEAFF. CDR3 bases: TGTGCCAGCAGTGTAGGGGTGACAGGAAAGCGGACTGAAGCTTTCTTT.

The table lists this clone with a few counts. V and J are TRBV4-3 and TRBJ1-3; the match to TRBD1 covers 10 bases. The CDR3 is 17 amino acids. Trimming took 4 bases from V and 3 from J; bases not matched to a gene: 9. Germline-derived CDR1 and CDR2 are LGHNA and YSLEER. The DNA of the CDR3 is TGCGCCAGCAGCCTACGACAGGGGGCAGGCGGTGGAAACACCATATATTTT. This codes for CASSLRQGAGGGNTIYF.

V usage is TRBV11-2 and J usage is TRBJ2-1; TRBD2 is a possible D gene (6 bases). This CDR3 has 15 amino acids. CDR1 SGHAT and CDR2 FQNNGV come from the germline V gene. V dropped 1 base and J dropped 2 bases, with 9 bases sitting between them. CDR3 nucleotides: TGTGCCAGCAGCTTAGTAGGCGGGGCCTACAATGAGCAGTTCTTC. Translating it yields CASSLVGGAYNEQFF.

The rearrangement links TRBV10-1 to TRBJ1-5; 7 nucleotides agree with TRBD1. J was trimmed by 0 bases and V by 2 bases; bases with no gene match: 16. CDR3 length equals 20 residues. The germline V gene encodes CDR1 WNHNN and CDR2 SYGVQD (reference sequence). CDR3 DNA: TGCGCCAGCAGTGAGCCACGGACCGTCAGGGGGACTTATAGCAATCAGCCCCAGCATTTT. Its protein is CASSEPRTVRGTYSNQPQHF.

V usage is TRBV9 and J usage is TRBJ1-2, with TRBD1 matching over 8 bases. V shed 4 bases, J shed 4 bases, and the junction held 9 bases outside the gene matches. This CDR3 spans 15 amino acids. The germline V gene has CDR1 SGDLS and CDR2 YYNGEE. The CDR3 reads CASSPGQGQFYGYTF. As DNA, the CDR3 is TGTGCCAGCAGCCCAGGACAGGGTCAGTTCTATGGCTACACCTTC.

The genes are TRBV5-8 and TRBJ2-4; TRBD1 might be the D (6 bases). CDR3 size: 12 residues. The ends were cut back, 3 bases at V and 16 bases at J, with 17 bases in the middle. CDR1 is SGHTS and CDR2 is YDEGEE in the germline V gene. The CDR3 here is CASSSTYIQGYF. The CDR3 coding sequence is TGTGCCAGCAGCTCAACTTACATACAGGGTTACTTC.

This sequence joins TRBV6-2 or TRBV6-3 and TRBJ2-5; 7 bases agree with TRBD2. There are 16 residues in the CDR3. J was trimmed by 4 bases and V by 6 bases; bases with no gene match: 14. Germline V CDR1 and CDR2: MNHEY, SVGEGT. CDR3 amino acids: CASSPAVFGEGETQYF. The CDR3 region has the DNA TGTGCCAGCAGCCCCGCCGTTTTCGGGGAGGGAGAGACCCAGTACTTC.

V and J are TRBV5-6 and TRBJ1-4; 7 nucleotides match TRBD1. The V and J ends lost 3 bases and 6 bases, in that order; junction bases with no gene match: 5. Germline V gives CDR1 SGHDT, CDR2 YYEEEE. The CDR3 covers 14 residues. The DNA for the CDR3 is TGTGCCAGCAGCTCGACAGGGTCGGATGAAAAACTGTTTTTT. Translation: CASSSTGSDEKLFF.